This TCR beta chain was sequenced in a study of tumor and adjacent non-tumor tissue in lung cancer. Three rounds of nested PCR, following a modified ARM-PCR protocol, produced the TCRbeta library. TCRdb itself ran the multiplex PCR reads through MiXCR, one entry per CDR3 protein. The table shows fewer than 100,000 distinct CDR3 sequences, with roughly 80% occurring only once. The template was RNA from unsorted bulk tissue. This non-tumor lung sample came from over 3 cm beyond the tumor edge. Trimming at V came to 4 bases and at J to 1 base, leaving 17 bases not matched to a gene. CDR3 length equals 19 residues. CDR1 is MNHNY, CDR2 SVGAGI, per germline (reference sequence). Regarding this clonotype: Since no conserved phenylalanine or tryptophan closes the CDR3, a read error is the likely cause.

This chain links TRBV6-6 with TRBJ2-3; 7 positions agree with TRBD2. The sequenced sample consisted of distant non-tumor lung tissue. The origin of this receptor is a man in his 60s with non-small cell lung cancer. The CDR3 DNA reads TGTGCCAGCAGTTCGCCTACTAACGGGGGGATTCAGGGCACAGATACGCAGTATTTA. Protein: CASSSPTNGGIQGTDTQYL.